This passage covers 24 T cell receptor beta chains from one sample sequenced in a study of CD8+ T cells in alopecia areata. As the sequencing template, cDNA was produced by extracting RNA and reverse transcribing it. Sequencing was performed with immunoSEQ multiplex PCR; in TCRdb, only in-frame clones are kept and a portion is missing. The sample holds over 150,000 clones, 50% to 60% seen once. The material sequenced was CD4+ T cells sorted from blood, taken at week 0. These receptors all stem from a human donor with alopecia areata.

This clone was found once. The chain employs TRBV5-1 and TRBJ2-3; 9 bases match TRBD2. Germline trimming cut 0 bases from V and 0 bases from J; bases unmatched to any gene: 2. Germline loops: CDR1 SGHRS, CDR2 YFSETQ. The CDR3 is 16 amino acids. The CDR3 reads CASSLATSGSTDTQYF. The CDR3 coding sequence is TGCGCCAGCAGCTTGGCCACTAGCGGGAGCACAGATACGCAGTATTTT.

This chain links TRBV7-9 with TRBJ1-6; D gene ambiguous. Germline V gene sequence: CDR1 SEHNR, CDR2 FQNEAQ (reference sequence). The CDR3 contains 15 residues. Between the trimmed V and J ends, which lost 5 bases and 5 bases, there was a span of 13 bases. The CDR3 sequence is CASSDQGRHNSPLHF. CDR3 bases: TGTGCCAGCAGCGACCAAGGCCGGCATAATTCACCCCTCCACTTT. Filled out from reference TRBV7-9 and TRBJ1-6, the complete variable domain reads DTGVSQNPRHKITKRGQNVTFRCDPISEHNRLYWYRQTLGQGPEFLTYFQNEAQLEKSRLLSDRFSAERPKGSFSTLEIQRTEQGDSAMYLCASSDQGRHNSPLHFGNGTRLTVT.

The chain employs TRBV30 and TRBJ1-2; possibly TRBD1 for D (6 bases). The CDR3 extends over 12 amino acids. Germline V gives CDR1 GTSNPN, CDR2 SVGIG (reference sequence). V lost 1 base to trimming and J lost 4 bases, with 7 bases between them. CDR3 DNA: TGTGCCTGGAGTGCAGGGGTCTATGGCTACACCTTC. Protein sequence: CAWSAGVYGYTF. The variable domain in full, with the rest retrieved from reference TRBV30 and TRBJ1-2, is SQTIHQWPATLVQPVGSPLSLECTVEGTSNPNLYWYRQAAGRGLQLLFYSVGIGQISSEVPQNLSASRPQDRQFILSSKKLLLSDSGFYLCAWSAGVYGYTFGSGTRLTVV.

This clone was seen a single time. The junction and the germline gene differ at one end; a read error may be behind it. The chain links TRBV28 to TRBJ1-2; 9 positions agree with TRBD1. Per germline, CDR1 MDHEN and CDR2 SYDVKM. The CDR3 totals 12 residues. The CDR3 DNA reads TGTGCCAGCAGTTCCGTGGACAGGGGCTCCCGCTTC. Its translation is CASSSVDRGSRF.

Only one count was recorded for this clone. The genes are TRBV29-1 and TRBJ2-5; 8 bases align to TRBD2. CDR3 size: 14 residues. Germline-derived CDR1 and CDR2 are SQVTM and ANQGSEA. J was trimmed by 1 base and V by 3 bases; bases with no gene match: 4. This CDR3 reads CSVDSSGGQETQYF. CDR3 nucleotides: TGCAGCGTTGACTCCAGCGGGGGCCAAGAGACCCAGTACTTC.

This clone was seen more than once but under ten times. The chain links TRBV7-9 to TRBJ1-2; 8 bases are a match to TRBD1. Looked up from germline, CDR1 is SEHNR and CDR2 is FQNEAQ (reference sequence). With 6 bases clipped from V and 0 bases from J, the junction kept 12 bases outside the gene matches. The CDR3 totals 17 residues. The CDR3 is CASSATLTGAPNYGYTF. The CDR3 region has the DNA TGTGCCAGCAGTGCGACTCTGACAGGGGCCCCTAACTATGGCTACACCTTC.

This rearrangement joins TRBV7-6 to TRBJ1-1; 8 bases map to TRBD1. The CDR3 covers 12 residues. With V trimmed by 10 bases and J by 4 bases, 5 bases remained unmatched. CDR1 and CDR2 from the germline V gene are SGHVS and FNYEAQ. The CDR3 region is CANGQGCTEAFF. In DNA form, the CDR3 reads TGTGCCAACGGACAGGGCTGCACTGAAGCTTTCTTT. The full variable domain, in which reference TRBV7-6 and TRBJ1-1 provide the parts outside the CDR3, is GAGVSQSPRYKVTKRGQDVALRCDPISGHVSLYWYRQALGQGPEFLTYFNYEAQQDKSGLPNDRFSAERPEGSISTLTIQRTEQRDSAMYRCANGQGCTEAFFGQGTRLTVV.

Here the CDR3 reads CSVEVRALGEQYF. The CDR3 DNA sequence: TGCAGCGTTGAAGTAAGGGCCCTGGGCGAGCAGTACTTC. This chain joins TRBV29-1 and TRBJ2-7; D is uncertain. V lost 1 base and J 6 bases, leaving 13 bases between the germline ends. Germline CDR1 is SQVTM and CDR2 is ANQGSEA. The CDR3 sequence is 13 residues long.

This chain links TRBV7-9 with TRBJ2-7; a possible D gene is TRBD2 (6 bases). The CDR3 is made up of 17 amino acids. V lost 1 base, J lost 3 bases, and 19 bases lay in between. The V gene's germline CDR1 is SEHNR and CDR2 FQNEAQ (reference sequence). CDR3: CASSLEELVAGSYEQYF. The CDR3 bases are TGTGCCAGCAGCTTAGAAGAGTTGGTTGCGGGGAGCTACGAGCAGTACTTC. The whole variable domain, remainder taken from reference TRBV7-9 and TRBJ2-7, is DTGVSQNPRHKITKRGQNVTFRCDPISEHNRLYWYRQTLGQGPEFLTYFQNEAQLEKSRLLSDRFSAERPKGSFSTLEIQRTEQGDSAMYLCASSLEELVAGSYEQYFGPGTRLTVT.

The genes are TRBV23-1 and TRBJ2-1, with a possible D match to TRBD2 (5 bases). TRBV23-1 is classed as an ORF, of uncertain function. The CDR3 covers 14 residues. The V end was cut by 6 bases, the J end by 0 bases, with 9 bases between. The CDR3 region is CASRERSSYNEQFF. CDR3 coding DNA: TGCGCCAGCAGGGAGCGGAGCTCCTACAATGAGCAGTTCTTC.

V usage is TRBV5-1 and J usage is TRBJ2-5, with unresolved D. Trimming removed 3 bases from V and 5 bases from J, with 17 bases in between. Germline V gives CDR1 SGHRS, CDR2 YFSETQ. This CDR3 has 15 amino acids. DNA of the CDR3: TGCGCCAGCAGCTCTACCGGGCCATCGGGTGAGACCCAGTACTTC. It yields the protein CASSSTGPSGETQYF.

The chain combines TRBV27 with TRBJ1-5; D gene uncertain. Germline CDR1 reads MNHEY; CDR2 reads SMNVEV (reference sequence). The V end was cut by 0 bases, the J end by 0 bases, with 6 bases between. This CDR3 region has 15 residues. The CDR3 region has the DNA TGTGCCAGCAGTTTATCCCTCGATAGCAATCAGCCCCAGCATTTT. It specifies CASSLSLDSNQPQHF.

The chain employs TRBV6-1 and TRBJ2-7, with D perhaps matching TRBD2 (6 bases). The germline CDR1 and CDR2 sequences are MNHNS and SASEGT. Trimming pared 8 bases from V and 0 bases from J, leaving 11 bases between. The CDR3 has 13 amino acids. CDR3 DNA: TGTGCCAGCCCCCGGGACTCCTCCTACGAGCAGTACTTC. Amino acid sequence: CASPRDSSYEQYF.

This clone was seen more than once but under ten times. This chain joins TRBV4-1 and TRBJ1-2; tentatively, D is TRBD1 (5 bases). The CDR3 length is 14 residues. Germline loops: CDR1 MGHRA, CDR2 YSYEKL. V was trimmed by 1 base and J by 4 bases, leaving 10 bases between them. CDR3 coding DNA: TGCGCCAGCAGCCAAGGAGAGGGGAGCTATGGCTACACCTTC. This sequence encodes CASSQGEGSYGYTF.

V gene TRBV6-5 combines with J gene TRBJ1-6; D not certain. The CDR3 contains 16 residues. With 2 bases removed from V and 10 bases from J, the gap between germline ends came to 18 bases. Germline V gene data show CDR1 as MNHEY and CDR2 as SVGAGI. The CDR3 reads CASSYTSRGGLSPLHF. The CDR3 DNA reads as TGTGCCAGCAGTTACACCTCCCGGGGAGGTCTGTCACCCCTCCACTTT.

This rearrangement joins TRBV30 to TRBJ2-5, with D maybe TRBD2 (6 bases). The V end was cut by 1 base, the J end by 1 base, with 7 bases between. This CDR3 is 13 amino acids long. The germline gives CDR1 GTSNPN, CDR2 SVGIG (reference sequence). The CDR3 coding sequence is TGTGCCTGGAGTGAACTAGCCCAAGAGACCCAGTACTTC. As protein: CAWSELAQETQYF.

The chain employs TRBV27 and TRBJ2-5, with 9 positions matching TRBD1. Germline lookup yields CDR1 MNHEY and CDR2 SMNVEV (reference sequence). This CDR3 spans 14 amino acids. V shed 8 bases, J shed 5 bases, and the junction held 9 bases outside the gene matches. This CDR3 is CASALDRGIETQYF. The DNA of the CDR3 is TGTGCCAGCGCCTTGGACAGGGGAATTGAGACCCAGTACTTC.

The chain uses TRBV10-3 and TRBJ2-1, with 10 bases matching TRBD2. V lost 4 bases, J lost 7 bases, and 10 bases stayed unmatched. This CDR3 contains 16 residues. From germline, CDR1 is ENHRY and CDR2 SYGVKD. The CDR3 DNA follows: TGTGCCATCAGTGGAAATAGCGGGGGGCCAAGAAATGAGCAGTTCTTC. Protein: CAISGNSGGPRNEQFF.

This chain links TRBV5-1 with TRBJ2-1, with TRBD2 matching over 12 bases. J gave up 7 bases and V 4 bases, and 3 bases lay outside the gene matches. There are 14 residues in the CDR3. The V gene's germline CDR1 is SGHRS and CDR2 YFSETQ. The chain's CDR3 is CASSSTSGGNEQFF. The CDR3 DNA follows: TGCGCCAGCAGCAGCACTAGCGGGGGGAATGAGCAGTTCTTC.

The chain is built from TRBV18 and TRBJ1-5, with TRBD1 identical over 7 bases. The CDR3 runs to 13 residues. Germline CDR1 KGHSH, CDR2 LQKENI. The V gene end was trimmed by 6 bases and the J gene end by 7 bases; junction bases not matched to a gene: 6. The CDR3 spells CASSPGGWQPQHF. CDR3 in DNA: TGTGCCAGCTCCCCAGGGGGGTGGCAGCCCCAGCATTTT.

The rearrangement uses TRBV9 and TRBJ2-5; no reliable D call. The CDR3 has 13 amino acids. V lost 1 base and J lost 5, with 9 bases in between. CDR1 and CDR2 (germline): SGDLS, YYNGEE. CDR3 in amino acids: CASSVFLGETQYF. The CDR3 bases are TGTGCCAGCAGCGTATTTCTGGGGGAGACCCAGTACTTC.

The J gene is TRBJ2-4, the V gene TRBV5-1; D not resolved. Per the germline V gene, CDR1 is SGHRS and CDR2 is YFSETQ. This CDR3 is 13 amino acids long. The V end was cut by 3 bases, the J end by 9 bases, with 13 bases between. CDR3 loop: CASSSTPLGIQYF. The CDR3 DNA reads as TGCGCCAGCAGCTCGACCCCCTTGGGCATTCAGTACTTC.

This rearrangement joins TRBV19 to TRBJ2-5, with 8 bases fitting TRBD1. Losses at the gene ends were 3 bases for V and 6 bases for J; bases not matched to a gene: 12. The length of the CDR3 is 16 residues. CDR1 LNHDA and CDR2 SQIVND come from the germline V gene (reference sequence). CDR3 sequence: CASSIRTSGGGKTQYF. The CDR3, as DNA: TGTGCCAGTAGTATCCGCACGTCAGGGGGCGGGAAGACCCAGTACTTC.

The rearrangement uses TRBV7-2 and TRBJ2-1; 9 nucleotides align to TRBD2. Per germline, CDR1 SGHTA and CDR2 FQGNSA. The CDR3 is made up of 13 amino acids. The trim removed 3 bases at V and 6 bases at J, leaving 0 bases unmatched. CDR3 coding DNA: TGTGCCAGCAGCTTTAGCGGGGGCAATGAGCAGTTCTTC. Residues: CASSFSGGNEQFF.